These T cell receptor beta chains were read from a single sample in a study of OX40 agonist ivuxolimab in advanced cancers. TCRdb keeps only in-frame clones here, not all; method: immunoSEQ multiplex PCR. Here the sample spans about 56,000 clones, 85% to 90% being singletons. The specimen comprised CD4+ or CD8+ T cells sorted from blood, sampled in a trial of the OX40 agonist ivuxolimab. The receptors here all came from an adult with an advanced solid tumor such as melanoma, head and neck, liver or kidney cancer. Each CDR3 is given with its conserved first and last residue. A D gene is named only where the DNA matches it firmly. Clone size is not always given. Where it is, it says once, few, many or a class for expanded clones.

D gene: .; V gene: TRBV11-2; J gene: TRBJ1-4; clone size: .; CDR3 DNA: TGTGCCAGCAGCTTCTACAGGTCGGGTAATGAAAAACTGTTTTTT; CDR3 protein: CASSFYRSGNEKLFF
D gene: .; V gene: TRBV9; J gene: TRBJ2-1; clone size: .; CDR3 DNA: TGTGCCAGCAGCCCCTCGGGCCTGGCCAATGAGCAGTTCTTC; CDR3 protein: CASSPSGLANEQFF
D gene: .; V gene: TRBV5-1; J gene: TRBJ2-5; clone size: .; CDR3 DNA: TGCGCCAGCAGCTCCGACCCCAGGGGAGAGACCCAGTACTTC; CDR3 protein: CASSSDPRGETQYF
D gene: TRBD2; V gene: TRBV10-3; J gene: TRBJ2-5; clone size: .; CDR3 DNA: TGTGCCATCAGTGTCGGGCTAGCGGGAGGAGAGACCCAGTACTTC; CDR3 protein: CAISVGLAGGETQYF
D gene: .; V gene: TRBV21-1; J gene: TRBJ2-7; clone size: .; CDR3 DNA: TGTGCCAGCAGCAAAGATGCTGGGGGAAGGTCCTACGAGCAGTACTTC; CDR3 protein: CASSKDAGGRSYEQYF
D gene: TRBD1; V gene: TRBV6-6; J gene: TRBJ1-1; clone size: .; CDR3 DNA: TGTGCCAGCAACTTATCAGGGGGCAAAGCTTTCTTT; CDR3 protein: CASNLSGGKAFF
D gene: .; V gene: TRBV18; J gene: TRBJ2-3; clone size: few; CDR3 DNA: TGTGCCAGCTCACCCTCGCTGGATAGCACAGATACGCAGTATTTT; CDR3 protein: CASSPSLDSTDTQYF
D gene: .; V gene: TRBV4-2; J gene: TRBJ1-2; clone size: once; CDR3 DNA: TGTGCCAGCAGCCAAGAATCCAGAAACTATGGCTACACCTTC; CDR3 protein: CASSQESRNYGYTF
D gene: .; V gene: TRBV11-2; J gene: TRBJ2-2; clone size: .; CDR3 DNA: TGTGCCAGCAGCTTAGGTTTAGCCGGGGAGCTGTTTTTT; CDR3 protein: CASSLGLAGELFF
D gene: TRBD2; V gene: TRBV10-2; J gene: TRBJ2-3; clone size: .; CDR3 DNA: TGCGCCAGCAGGCCGAGGCTAGCGGGGACAGATACGCAGTATTTT; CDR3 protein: CASRPRLAGTDTQYF
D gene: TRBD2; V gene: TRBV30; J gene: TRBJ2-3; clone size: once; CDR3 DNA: TGTGCCTGGAGTGCACAGCGGGGCGCCACAGATACGCAGTATTTT; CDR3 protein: CAWSAQRGATDTQYF
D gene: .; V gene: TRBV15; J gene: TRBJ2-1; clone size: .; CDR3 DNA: TGTGCCACCAGCACACTAAATTCCCCCTACAATGAGCAGTTCTTC; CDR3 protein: CATSTLNSPYNEQFF
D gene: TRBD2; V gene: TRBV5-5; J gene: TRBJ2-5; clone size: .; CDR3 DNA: TGTGCCAGCAGCTTGGGGACTAGCGAACAAGAGACCCAGTACTTC; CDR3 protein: CASSLGTSEQETQYF
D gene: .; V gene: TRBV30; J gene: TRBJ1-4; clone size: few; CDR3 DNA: TGTGCCTGGACCCCTGGAACTAATGAAAAACTGTTTTTT; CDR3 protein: CAWTPGTNEKLFF
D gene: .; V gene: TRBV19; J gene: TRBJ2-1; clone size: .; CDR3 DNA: TGTGCCAGTAGTATAGATCGGGGCAGGGGGGAGTTCTTC; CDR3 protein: CASSIDRGRGEFF